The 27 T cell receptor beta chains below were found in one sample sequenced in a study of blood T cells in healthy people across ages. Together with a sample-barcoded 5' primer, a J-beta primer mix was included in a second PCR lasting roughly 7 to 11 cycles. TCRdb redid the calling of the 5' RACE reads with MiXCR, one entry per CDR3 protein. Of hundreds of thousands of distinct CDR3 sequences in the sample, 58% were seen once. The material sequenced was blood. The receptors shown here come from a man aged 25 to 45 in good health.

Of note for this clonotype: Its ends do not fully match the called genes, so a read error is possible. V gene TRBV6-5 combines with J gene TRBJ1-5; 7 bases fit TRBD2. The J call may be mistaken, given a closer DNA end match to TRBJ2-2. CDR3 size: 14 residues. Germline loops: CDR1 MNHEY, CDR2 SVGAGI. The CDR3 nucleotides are TGTGCCAGCACGACGGGAGGCTACACCGGGGGGCTGTTTTTT. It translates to CASTTGGYTGGLFF.

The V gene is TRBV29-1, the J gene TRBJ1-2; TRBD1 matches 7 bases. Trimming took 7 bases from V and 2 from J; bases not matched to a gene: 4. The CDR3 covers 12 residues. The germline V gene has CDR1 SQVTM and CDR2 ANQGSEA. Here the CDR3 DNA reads TGCAGCGGAACGACAGGGAACTATGGCTACACCTTC. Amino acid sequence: CSGTTGNYGYTF.

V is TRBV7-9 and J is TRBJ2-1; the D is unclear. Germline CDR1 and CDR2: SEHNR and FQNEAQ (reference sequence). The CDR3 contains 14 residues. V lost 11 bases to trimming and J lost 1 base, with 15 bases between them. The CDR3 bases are TGTGCCGAACTCGGATCCGCGTCCTACAATGAGCAGTTCTTC. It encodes CAELGSASYNEQFF.

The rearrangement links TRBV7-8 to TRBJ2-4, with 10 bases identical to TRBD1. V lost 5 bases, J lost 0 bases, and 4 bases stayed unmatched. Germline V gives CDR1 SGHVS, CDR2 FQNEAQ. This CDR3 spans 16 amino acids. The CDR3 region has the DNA TGTGCCAGCAGCCCAGGACAGGGGGAAGCCAAAAACATTCAGTACTTC. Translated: CASSPGQGEAKNIQYF.

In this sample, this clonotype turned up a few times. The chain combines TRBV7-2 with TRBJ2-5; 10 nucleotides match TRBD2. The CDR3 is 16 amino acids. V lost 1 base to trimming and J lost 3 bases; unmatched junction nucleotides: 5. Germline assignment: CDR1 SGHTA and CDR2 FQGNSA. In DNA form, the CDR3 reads TGTGCCAGCAGCTTAGTGCCTAGCGGGGGAGAAGAGACCCAGTACTTC. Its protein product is CASSLVPSGGEETQYF.

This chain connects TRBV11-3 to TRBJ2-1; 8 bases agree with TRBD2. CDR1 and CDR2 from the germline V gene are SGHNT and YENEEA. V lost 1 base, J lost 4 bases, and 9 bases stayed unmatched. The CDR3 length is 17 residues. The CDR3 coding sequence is TGTGCCAGCAGCTTAGGGGGCGGGGGGCAGTCTTACAATGAGCAGTTCTTC. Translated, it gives CASSLGGGGQSYNEQFF.

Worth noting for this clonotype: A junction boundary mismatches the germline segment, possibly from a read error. The CDR3 DNA is TGTTCCAGCAGCGACAGGGGCTGGGGAGAGACCCAGTACTTC. Translating gives CSSSDRGWGETQYF. The chain recombines TRBV12-3 or TRBV12-4 with TRBJ2-5; 8 bases are shared with TRBD1. The length of the CDR3 is 14 residues.

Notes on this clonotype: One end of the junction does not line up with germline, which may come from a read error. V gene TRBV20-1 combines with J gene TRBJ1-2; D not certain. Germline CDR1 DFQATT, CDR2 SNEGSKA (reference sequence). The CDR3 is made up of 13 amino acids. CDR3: CSTRDRRRYGYTF. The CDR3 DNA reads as TGCAGTACTAGAGATAGGAGACGCTATGGCTACACCTTC.

CDR3 DNA: TGTGCCAGCAGTGAGCTGAGCGGCGCAGATACGCAGTATTTT. It yields the protein CASSELSGADTQYF. This chain links TRBV2 with TRBJ2-3, with a weak D call TRBD2 (5 bases). The germline gives CDR1 SNHLY, CDR2 FYNNEI. The CDR3 runs 14 residues. V dropped 3 bases and J dropped 4 bases, with 11 bases sitting between them.

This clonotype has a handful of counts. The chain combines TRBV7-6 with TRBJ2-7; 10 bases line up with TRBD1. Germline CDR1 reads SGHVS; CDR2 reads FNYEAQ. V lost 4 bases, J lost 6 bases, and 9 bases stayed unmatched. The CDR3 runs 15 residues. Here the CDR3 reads CASSSVRDRGCEQYF. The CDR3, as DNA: TGTGCCAGCAGCTCGGTCCGGGACAGGGGTTGCGAGCAGTACTTC.

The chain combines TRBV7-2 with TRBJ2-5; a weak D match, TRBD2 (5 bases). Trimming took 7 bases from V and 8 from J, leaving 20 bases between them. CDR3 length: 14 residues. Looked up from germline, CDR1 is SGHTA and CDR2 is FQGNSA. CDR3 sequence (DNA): TGTGCCAGCACCCGAGCGGCAAACACGGAAACCCAGTACTTC. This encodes CASTRAANTETQYF. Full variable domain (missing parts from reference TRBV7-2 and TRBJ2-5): GAGVSQSPSNKVTEKGKDVELRCDPISGHTALYWYRQSLGQGLEFLIYFQGNSAPDKSGLPSDRFSAERTGGSVSTLTIQRTQQEDSAVYLCASTRAANTETQYFGPGTRLLVL.

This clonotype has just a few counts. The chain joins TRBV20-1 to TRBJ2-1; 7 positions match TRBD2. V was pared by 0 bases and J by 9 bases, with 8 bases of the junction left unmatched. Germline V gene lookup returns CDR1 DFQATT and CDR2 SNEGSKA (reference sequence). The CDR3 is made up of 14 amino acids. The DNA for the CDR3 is TGCAGTGCTAGAGATGCGGGGGAGGTGGGTGAGCAGTTCTTC. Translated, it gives CSARDAGEVGEQFF.

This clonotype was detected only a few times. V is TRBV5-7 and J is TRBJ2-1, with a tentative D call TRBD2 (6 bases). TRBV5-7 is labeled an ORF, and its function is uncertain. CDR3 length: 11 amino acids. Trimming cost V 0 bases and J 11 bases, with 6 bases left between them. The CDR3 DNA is TGTGCCAGCAGCTTGGGCGGGAAGCAGTTCTTC. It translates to CASSLGGKQFF.

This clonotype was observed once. The CDR3 region has the DNA TGTGCCAGCAGCCAGGACAGAGAGCATCTAGCCAAAAACATTCAGTACTTC. Translated, it gives CASSQDREHLAKNIQYF. This chain links TRBV7-9 with TRBJ2-4; weak D call: TRBD1 (6 bases). Trimming pared 5 bases from V and 0 bases from J, leaving 17 bases between. The CDR3 is 17 residues long. CDR1 and CDR2 (germline): SEHNR, FQNEAQ (reference sequence).

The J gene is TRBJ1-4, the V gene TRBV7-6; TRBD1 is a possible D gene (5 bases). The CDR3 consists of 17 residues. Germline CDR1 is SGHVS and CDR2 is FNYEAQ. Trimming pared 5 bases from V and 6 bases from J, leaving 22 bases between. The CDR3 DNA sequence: TGTGCCAGCAGCATCGCACCTCTTAGGCAAGGGGATGAAAAACTGTTTTTT. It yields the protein CASSIAPLRQGDEKLFF.

DNA of the CDR3: TGTGCCAGCAGTTACGGGCTCGGACTAGCGGGATCATCCGGGAGCTCCTACAATGAGCAGTACTTC. It encodes CASSYGLGLAGSSGSSYNEQYF. The V and J genes are TRBV6-2 or TRBV6-3 and TRBJ2-7, with TRBD2 matching over 12 bases. The V segment lost 2 bases and the J segment 7 bases; nucleotides outside the gene matches: 27. The germline gives CDR1 MNHEY, CDR2 SVGEGT. This CDR3 contains 22 residues.

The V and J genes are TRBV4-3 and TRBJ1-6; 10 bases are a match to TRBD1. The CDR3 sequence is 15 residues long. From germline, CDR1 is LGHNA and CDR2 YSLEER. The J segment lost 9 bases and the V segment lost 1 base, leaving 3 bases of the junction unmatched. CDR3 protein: CASSQGDRGSSPLHF. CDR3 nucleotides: TGCGCCAGCAGCCAAGGGGACAGGGGTAGTTCACCCCTCCACTTT.

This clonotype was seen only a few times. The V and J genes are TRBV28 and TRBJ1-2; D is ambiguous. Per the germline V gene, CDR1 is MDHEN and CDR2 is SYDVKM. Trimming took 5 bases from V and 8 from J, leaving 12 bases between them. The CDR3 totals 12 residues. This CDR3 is CASSPPTYGYTF. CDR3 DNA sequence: TGTGCCAGCAGTCCACCTACCTACGGCTACACCTTC.

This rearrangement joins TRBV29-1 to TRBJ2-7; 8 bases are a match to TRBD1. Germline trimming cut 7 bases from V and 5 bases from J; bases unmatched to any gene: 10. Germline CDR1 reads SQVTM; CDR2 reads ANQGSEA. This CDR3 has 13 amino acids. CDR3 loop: CSGAGQGGDEQYF. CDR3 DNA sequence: TGCAGCGGGGCCGGACAGGGAGGTGACGAGCAGTACTTC.

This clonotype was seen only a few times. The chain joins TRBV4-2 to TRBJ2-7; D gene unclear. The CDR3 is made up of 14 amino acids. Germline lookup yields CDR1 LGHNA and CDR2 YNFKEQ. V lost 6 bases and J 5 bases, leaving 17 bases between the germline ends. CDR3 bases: TGTGCCAGCAGAGGGCTCCCACCGGTCAACGAGCAGTACTTC. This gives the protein CASRGLPPVNEQYF.

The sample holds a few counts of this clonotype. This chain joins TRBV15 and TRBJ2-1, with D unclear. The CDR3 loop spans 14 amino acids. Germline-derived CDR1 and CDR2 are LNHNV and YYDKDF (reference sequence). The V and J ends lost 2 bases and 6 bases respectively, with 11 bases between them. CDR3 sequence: CATSRSAEINEQFF. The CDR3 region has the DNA TGTGCCACCAGCAGATCCGCGGAGATCAATGAGCAGTTCTTC.

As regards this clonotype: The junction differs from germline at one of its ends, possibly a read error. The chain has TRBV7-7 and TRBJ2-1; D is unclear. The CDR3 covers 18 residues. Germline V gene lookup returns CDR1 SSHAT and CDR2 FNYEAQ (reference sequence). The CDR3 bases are TGTGCTAGCAGCCCCCTTACAGTAGGCGTAGAGTCCTACAATGAGCAGTTCTTC. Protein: CASSPLTVGVESYNEQFF.

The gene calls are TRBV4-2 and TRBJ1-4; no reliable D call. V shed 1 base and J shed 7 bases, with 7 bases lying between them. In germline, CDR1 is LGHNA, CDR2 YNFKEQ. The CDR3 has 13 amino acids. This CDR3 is CASSQGWGEKLFF. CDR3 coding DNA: TGTGCCAGCAGCCAAGGGTGGGGTGAAAAACTGTTTTTT.

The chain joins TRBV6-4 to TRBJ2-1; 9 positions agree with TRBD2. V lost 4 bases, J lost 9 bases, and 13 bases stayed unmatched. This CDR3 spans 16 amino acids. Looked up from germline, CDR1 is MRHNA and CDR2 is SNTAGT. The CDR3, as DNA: TGTGCCAGCAGTGCCCGCGTGGTAGCGGGAGCTAGTGAGCAGTTCTTC. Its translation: CASSARVVAGASEQFF.

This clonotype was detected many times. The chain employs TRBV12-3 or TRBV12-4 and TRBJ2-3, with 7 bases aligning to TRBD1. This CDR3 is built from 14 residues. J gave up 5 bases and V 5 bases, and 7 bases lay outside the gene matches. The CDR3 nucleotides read TGTGCCAGCAGTGTCAGGGGGAGCGGAGATACGCAGTATTTT. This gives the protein CASSVRGSGDTQYF.

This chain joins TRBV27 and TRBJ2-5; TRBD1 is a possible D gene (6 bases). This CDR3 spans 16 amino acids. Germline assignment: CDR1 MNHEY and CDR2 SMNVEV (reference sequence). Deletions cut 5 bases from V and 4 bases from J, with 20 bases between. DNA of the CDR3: TGTGCCAGCAGTCCACACGGACAGAGGCTAGGAGAGACCCAGTACTTC. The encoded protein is CASSPHGQRLGETQYF.

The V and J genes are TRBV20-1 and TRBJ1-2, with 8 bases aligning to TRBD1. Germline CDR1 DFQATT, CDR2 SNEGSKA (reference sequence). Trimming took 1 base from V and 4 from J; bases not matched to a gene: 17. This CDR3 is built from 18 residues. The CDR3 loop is CSARVFMVSGGTLYGYTF. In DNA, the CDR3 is TGCAGTGCTAGAGTTTTTATGGTGTCAGGGGGCACCCTCTATGGCTACACCTTC.